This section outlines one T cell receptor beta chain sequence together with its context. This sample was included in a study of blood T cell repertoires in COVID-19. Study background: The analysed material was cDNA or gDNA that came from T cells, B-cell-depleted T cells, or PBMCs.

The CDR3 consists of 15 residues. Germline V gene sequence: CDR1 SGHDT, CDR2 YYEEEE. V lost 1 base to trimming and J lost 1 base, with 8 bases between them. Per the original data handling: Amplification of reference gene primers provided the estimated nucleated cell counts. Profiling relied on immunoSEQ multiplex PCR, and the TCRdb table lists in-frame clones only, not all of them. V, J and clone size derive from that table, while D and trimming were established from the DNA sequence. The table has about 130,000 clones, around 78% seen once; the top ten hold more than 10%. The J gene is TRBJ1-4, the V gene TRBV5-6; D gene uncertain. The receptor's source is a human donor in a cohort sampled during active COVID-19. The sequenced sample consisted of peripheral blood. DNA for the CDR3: TGTGCCAGCAGCTTGTTCGCGGGAACTAATGAAAAACTGTTTTTT. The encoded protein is CASSLFAGTNEKLFF.